This T cell receptor (beta chain) was observed in a study of blood T cell repertoires in COVID-19. As for the study in general: Nucleic acid was either cDNA or gDNA, and it came from T cells, B-cell-depleted T cells, or PBMCs.

Profiling relied on immunoSEQ multiplex PCR, and the TCRdb table lists in-frame clones only, not all of them. Altogether fewer than 350,000 clones are present, about 85% being singletons, with the ten largest covering over 1.5%. In this sample, this clone turned up a few times. The sample was PBMCs or T cells enriched from blood (not recorded which). The clonotype was recovered from a woman aged 25 to 45 who had been exposed to COVID-19.

CDR3 sequence (DNA): TGTGCCAGCAGTTCCCCGAGACTAGGGATCTACGAGCAGTACTTC. This gives the protein CASSSPRLGIYEQYF. V is TRBV6-5 and J is TRBJ2-7, with a tentative D call TRBD2 (6 bases). Germline V lookup: CDR1 MNHEY, CDR2 SVGAGI. V was clipped by 4 bases and J by 3 bases, with 16 bases between them. The CDR3 length is 15 residues.